This entry concerns a single TCR beta chain. Its antigen is unidentified. The CDR3 has 15 residues. The germline gives CDR1 SGHRS, CDR2 YFSETQ. Trimming removed 2 bases at V and 2 bases at J, with 14 bases between. The sample originates from a study of Ad26.COV2.S vaccination and SARS-CoV-2 variants. Study-wide results and limits: Vaccinated individuals (as opposed to placebo recipients) had higher spike-specific TCR breadth. Vaccine and placebo recipients had similar non-spike TCR breadth.

Profiling relied on immunoSEQ multiplex PCR, and the TCRdb table lists in-frame clones only, not all of them. Among 350,000 to 450,000 clones listed, about 92% were seen once. Specified treatment: approximately 18 received Ad26.COV2.S at low or high dose, single or two shots; about 5 received placebo; per-sample allocation not given. All samples were drawn on day 63, counting from the first vaccine or placebo injection. Sequenced material: peripheral blood, taken in a trial of Ad26.COV2.S vaccine versus placebo. This chain links TRBV5-1 with TRBJ2-7, with D maybe TRBD2 (6 bases). The sequence came from a person between 18 and 65 years old who received the Ad26.COV2.S COVID-19 vaccine or a placebo. CDR3 sequence reads: CASSFSVERAYEQYF. CDR3 nucleotides: TGCGCCAGCAGCTTTTCTGTTGAGCGGGCCTACGAGCAGTACTTC.